This TCR beta chain was sequenced during a study of T cell responses to AZD1222 COVID-19 vaccine. Overall study findings and caveats: Spike-specific TCR breadth rose after two AZD1222 doses, and depth rose as well. Researchers took repertoire samples only after the peak T cell response had come. The study reported that nearly half of spike-specific TCRs target unmutated variant regions.

Turning to this clone: Its antigen is as yet unknown.

Libraries were prepared by immunoSEQ multiplex PCR; TCRdb keeps only in-frame clonotypes and omits some of them. The sample includes 90,000 to 110,000 clones, 88% seen only once; the top ten take 13%. The TCR sequence derives from an adult in good health. The material sequenced was peripheral blood, taken on day 0 of MenACWY control vaccination.

This CDR3 reads CASSLSGGLHQPQHF. As DNA, the CDR3 is TGTGCCAGCAGCTTATCAGGGGGCCTTCATCAGCCCCAGCATTTT. V usage is TRBV7-9 and J usage is TRBJ1-5; 8 bases agree with TRBD1. Germline trimming cut 2 bases from V and 5 bases from J; bases unmatched to any gene: 5. The CDR3 has 15 amino acids. Germline-derived CDR1 and CDR2 are SEHNR and FQNEAQ (reference sequence).